A single sample is the source of the 5 T cell receptor beta chains below, sequenced in a study of human T cells and chemical hapten exposure. TCRdb used MiXCR to reprocess the RACE reads, holding one entry per CDR3 protein. The repertoire holds 380,000 or so distinct CDR3 sequences, with 5% to 6.5% as singletons. Time point meaning: pre-sensitization, week 0. Regarding treatment: therapeutic diphenylcyclopropenone sensitization with weekly scalp DPC. Sequencing was performed on whole blood, taken in connection with sensitization to the hapten diphenylcyclopropenone (DPC). The receptors stem from a woman between 18 and 29 years old with alopecia areata. Some clones in this sample may be carry-over from other donors' samples.

This clonotype was seen a handful of times. The chain joins TRBV6-6 to TRBJ2-7, with D possibly being TRBD2 (6 bases). With 1 base removed from V and 3 bases from J, the gap between germline ends came to 16 bases. The CDR3 is made up of 16 amino acids. The V gene's germline CDR1 is MNHNY and CDR2 SVGAGI (reference sequence). The CDR3 region has the DNA TGTGCCAGCAGTTACTTCACCGGGGGACTGTACTACGAGCAGTACTTC. This codes for CASSYFTGGLYYEQYF.

This clonotype was observed many times. The chain couples TRBV20-1 to TRBJ1-2; maybe TRBD1 (6 bases). Trimming cost V 3 bases and J 0 bases, with 11 bases left between them. CDR1 and CDR2 from the germline V gene are DFQATT and SNEGSKA (reference sequence). The CDR3 totals 14 residues. This CDR3 is CSARDSGTNYGYTF. In DNA, the CDR3 is TGCAGTGCTAGGGACAGCGGAACTAACTATGGCTACACCTTC.

There are a few counts of this clonotype. This CDR3 reads CASSNRADTEAFF. CDR3 bases: TGTGCCAGCAGTAACAGGGCCGACACTGAAGCTTTCTTT. The rearrangement uses TRBV2 and TRBJ1-1, with D maybe TRBD1 (6 bases). Per the germline V gene, CDR1 is SNHLY and CDR2 is FYNNEI. Trimming removed 5 bases at V and 3 bases at J, with 10 bases between. This CDR3 comprises 13 residues.

This clonotype was seen ten or more times. The J gene is TRBJ2-1, the V gene TRBV11-1; TRBD2 aligns across 13 bases. The CDR3 has 16 amino acids. Unmatched junction bases numbered 5, after V lost 5 bases and J lost 4 bases. Germline assignment: CDR1 SGHAT and CDR2 FQDESV (reference sequence). DNA for the CDR3: TGTGCCAGCAGCCCCTGGACTAGCGGGGGATACAATGAGCAGTTCTTC. Translation gives CASSPWTSGGYNEQFF.

This clonotype was recorded many times. V gene TRBV20-1 combines with J gene TRBJ1-1; a weak D match, TRBD1 (5 bases). The CDR3 loop spans 14 amino acids. Looked up from germline, CDR1 is DFQATT and CDR2 is SNEGSKA (reference sequence). Trimming stripped 0 bases from V and 8 bases from J, with 16 bases between. The CDR3 spells CSARDQGAAYEAFF. CDR3 nucleotide sequence: TGCAGTGCTAGAGATCAGGGTGCGGCTTACGAAGCTTTCTTT.